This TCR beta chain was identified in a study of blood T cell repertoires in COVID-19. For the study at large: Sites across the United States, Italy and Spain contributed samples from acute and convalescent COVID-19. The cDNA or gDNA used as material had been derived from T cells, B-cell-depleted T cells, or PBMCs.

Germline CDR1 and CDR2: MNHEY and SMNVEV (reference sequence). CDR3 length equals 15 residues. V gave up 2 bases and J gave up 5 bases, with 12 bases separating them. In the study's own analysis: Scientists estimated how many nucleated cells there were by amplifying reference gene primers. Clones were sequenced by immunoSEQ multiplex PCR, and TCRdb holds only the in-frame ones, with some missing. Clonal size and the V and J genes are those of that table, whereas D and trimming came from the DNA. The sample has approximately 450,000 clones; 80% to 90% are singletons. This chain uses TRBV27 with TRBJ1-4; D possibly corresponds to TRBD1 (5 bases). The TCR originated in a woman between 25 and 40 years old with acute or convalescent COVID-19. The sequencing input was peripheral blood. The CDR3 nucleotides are TGTGCCAGCAGTTTAATCGGGGGGAAAAATGAAAAACTGTTTTTT. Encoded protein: CASSLIGGKNEKLFF.